This T cell receptor beta chain was profiled in a study of shared clonotypes between healthy human individuals. Overall study findings and caveats: Naive subsets typically showed greater estimated richness than memory subsets.

Only in-frame clones appear in the TCRdb table, and some are missing; sequencing was by immunoSEQ multiplex PCR. This table holds 2 million to 3 million clones, approximately 94% found once. This CDR3 has 16 residues. V lost 6 bases and J 2 bases, leaving 17 bases between the germline ends. Germline loops: CDR1 MDHEN, CDR2 SYDVKM. None of the donors, who were healthy HIV-negative adults, had recently had acute infections or vaccinations. Worth noting for this clone: Its antigen is as yet unknown.

Specimen: naive CD4+ T cells from PBMCs. The subset denotes: CD45RA+ positively selected. The chain uses TRBV28 and TRBJ2-1; tentatively, D is TRBD2 (6 bases). This receptor was obtained from a man younger than 35 in good health. Some clones in this sample may be carry-over from other donors' samples. The CDR3 sequence is CASSSPGTATYNEQFF. CDR3 nucleotides: TGTGCCAGCAGCTCCCCCGGGACTGCTACCTACAATGAGCAGTTCTTC.